The 10 T cell receptor beta chains below all came from one sample that was sequenced in a study of blood T cell repertoires in COVID-19 (TCRdb year 2020). The protocol used for the library was the immunoSEQ multiplex PCR assay. TCRdb obtained this table from immuneACCESS and retained in-frame rearrangements with V and J assigned. These tables miss some clones; where compared with another copy, unresolved V genes account for less than half of the shortfall, and the remainder is unexplained. The sample profile shows 330,000 or so clones; over 75% of them were found once. The top ten hold approximately 3% of the sample. What was sequenced was PBMCs or T cells enriched from blood (not recorded which). The receptors derive from a woman in her thirties who had recovered from COVID-19.

For the CDR3, the DNA is TGTGCCAGCAGACAATGGACAGGAAACACCGGGGAGCTGTTTTTT. This translates into CASRQWTGNTGELFF. The chain combines TRBV7-6 with TRBJ2-2, with 7 bases identical to TRBD1. This CDR3 contains 15 residues. V lost 6 bases, J lost 2 bases, and 6 bases stayed unmatched. CDR1 is SGHVS, CDR2 FNYEAQ, per germline.

The rearrangement links TRBV5-1 to TRBJ1-4; perhaps TRBD1 as D (5 bases). The germline V gene has CDR1 SGHRS and CDR2 YFSETQ. This CDR3 is 14 amino acids long. V shed 0 bases and J shed 7 bases, with 10 bases lying between them. For the CDR3, the DNA is TGCGCCAGCAGCTTGGGCGCCCAGGGTGAAAAACTGTTTTTT. Translated: CASSLGAQGEKLFF.

The rearrangement uses TRBV9 and TRBJ1-4, with a possible D match to TRBD1 (6 bases). The CDR3 contains 16 residues. V was shortened by 3 bases and J by 3 bases, with 15 bases between the two germline ends. Looked up from germline, CDR1 is SGDLS and CDR2 is YYNGEE. CDR3 bases: TGTGCCAGCAGCGGTTCATTAGGGGGAGCTAATGAAAAACTGTTTTTT. It encodes CASSGSLGGANEKLFF.

This rearrangement joins TRBV28 to TRBJ2-1; 8 nucleotides line up with TRBD2. V gave up 7 bases and J gave up 9 bases; unmatched junction bases: 11. CDR1 is MDHEN and CDR2 is SYDVKM in the germline V gene. This CDR3 region has 14 residues. CDR3 in DNA: TGTGCCAGCATGTGGCTAGCGGGCGACGGTGAGCAGTTCTTC. Its translation: CASMWLAGDGEQFF. Full variable domain (outside the CDR3, taken from reference TRBV28 and TRBJ2-1): DVKVTQSSRYLVKRTGEKVFLECVQDMDHENMFWYRQDPGLGLRLIYFSYDVKMKEKGDIPEGYSVSREKKERFSLILESASTNQTSMYLCASMWLAGDGEQFFGPGTRLTVL.

This chain links TRBV29-1 with TRBJ2-2; 8 bases are a match to TRBD2. The CDR3 loop spans 13 amino acids. V trimming: 6 bases; J trimming: 6 bases; junction bases outside the gene matches: 6. CDR1 SQVTM and CDR2 ANQGSEA come from the germline V gene. As DNA, the CDR3 is TGCAGCGTCGGGACTAGTCGGGCCGGGGAGCTGTTTTTT. The encoded protein is CSVGTSRAGELFF.

V is TRBV5-1 and J is TRBJ1-2; D is unclear. Between the trimmed V and J ends, which lost 0 bases and 4 bases, there was a span of 13 bases. CDR1 and CDR2 (germline): SGHRS, YFSETQ. The CDR3 consists of 15 residues. Written as DNA, the CDR3 is TGCGCCAGCAGCTTGGATCAGGCTCGATCCTATGGCTACACCTTC. Amino acid sequence: CASSLDQARSYGYTF.

The V call is TRBV5-1, the J call TRBJ2-7, with D unclear. Trimming removed 0 bases at V and 5 bases at J, with 6 bases between. CDR1 and CDR2 (germline): SGHRS, YFSETQ. CDR3 length: 12 amino acids. CDR3 amino acids: CASSLGFDEQYF. CDR3 DNA: TGCGCCAGCAGCTTGGGTTTCGACGAGCAGTACTTC.

This sequence joins TRBV6-5 and TRBJ1-2, with D possibly matching TRBD1 (6 bases). Germline V gene sequence: CDR1 MNHEY, CDR2 SVGAGI. V lost 4 bases and J lost 8, with 14 bases in between. CDR3 size: 13 residues. For the CDR3, the DNA is TGTGCCAGCAGTTCAACAGGGAATCGGGGCTACACCTTC. It translates to CASSSTGNRGYTF.

The gene calls are TRBV10-3 and TRBJ1-2; 7 bases map to TRBD1. The germline V gene encodes CDR1 ENHRY and CDR2 SYGVKD. The CDR3 covers 13 residues. Trimming cost V 8 bases and J 6 bases; bases outside gene matches: 9. The CDR3, as DNA: TGTGCCATCCGGGTGACAGGGTCAGATGGCTACACCTTC. This sequence encodes CAIRVTGSDGYTF.

This rearrangement joins TRBV25-1 to TRBJ1-5; tentative D call: TRBD1 (5 bases). This CDR3 is 15 amino acids long. V dropped 8 bases and J dropped 1 base, with 15 bases sitting between them. CDR1 is MGHDK, CDR2 SYGVNS, per germline. This chain's CDR3 is CASGGTSGSNQPQHF. In DNA form, the CDR3 reads TGTGCCAGCGGAGGGACGTCTGGGAGCAATCAGCCCCAGCATTTT.